The 9 T cell receptor beta chains listed next were all sequenced from one sample in a study of cytomegalovirus exposure and HLA in healthy donors. The PCR made use of 60 Vbeta and 13 Jbeta primers. Some clones are missing from TCRdb's copy, which holds only in-frame ones; the method was immunoSEQ multiplex PCR. The data hold fewer than 100,000 clones, with around 8% observed a single time. The sequencing input was PBMCs. The source of these receptors is a man aged 50 or older in good health and CMV-seronegative.

This clone occurred a few times. The chain uses TRBV7-8 and TRBJ1-5, with 8 bases matching TRBD1. The CDR3 sequence is 15 residues long. Germline CDR1 and CDR2: SGHVS and FQNEAQ. Trimming cost V 6 bases and J 4 bases; bases outside gene matches: 8. CDR3 DNA: TGTGCCAGCAGGACAGGGGTCTTGGGGAATCAGCCCCAGCATTTT. Amino acids: CASRTGVLGNQPQHF.

This sequence joins TRBV7-2 and TRBJ2-7; 10 bases are a match to TRBD2. The germline V gene encodes CDR1 SGHTA and CDR2 FQGNSA. V lost 5 bases, J lost 9 bases, and 10 bases stayed unmatched. The CDR3 loop spans 14 amino acids. CDR3 residues: CASSEGLARGRQYF. The CDR3 DNA sequence: TGTGCCAGCAGCGAGGGACTAGCGCGGGGAAGGCAGTACTTC.

Only a few counts were recorded for this clone. The J gene is TRBJ2-2, the V gene TRBV14, with TRBD2 as a possible D gene (7 bases). The CDR3 contains 17 residues. Per germline, CDR1 SGHDN and CDR2 FVKESK. V lost 4 bases to trimming and J lost 7 bases, with 22 bases between them. The CDR3 spells CASSLRTGGLYGGELFF. The DNA of the CDR3 is TGTGCCAGCAGCCTTCGAACGGGGGGCCTTTACGGCGGGGAGCTGTTTTTT.

This clone occurred a few times. CDR3 amino acids: CAWEGASGHPYEQYF. The CDR3, as DNA: TGTGCCTGGGAGGGCGCTTCGGGACACCCCTACGAGCAGTACTTC. V usage is TRBV30 and J usage is TRBJ2-7, with a tentative D call TRBD1 (6 bases). Trimming took off 5 bases at V and 2 bases at J, with 19 bases between the two ends. Germline CDR1 GTSNPN, CDR2 SVGIG (reference sequence). The CDR3 extends over 15 amino acids.

The gene calls are TRBV10-2 and TRBJ2-2; 10 bases align to TRBD1. This CDR3 spans 15 amino acids. J gave up 4 bases and V 5 bases, and 4 bases lay outside the gene matches. Germline CDR1 reads WSHSY; CDR2 reads SAAADI. CDR3 residues: CASSRQGASTGELFF. CDR3 nucleotides: TGCGCCAGCAGTAGACAGGGGGCAAGCACCGGGGAGCTGTTTTTT.

V gene TRBV7-3 combines with J gene TRBJ2-5; tentative D call: TRBD1 (5 bases). Germline values: CDR1 SGHTA, CDR2 FQGTGA. The ends were cut back, 2 bases at V and 5 bases at J, with 9 bases in the middle. This CDR3 is built from 13 residues. This chain's CDR3 is CASSLSGPETQYF. CDR3 coding DNA: TGTGCCAGCAGCTTATCAGGGCCGGAGACCCAGTACTTC.

This clone showed up just a few times. The V call is TRBV25-1, the J call TRBJ1-1, with a weak D call TRBD1 (6 bases). V was pared by 5 bases and J by 4 bases, with 17 bases between. From germline, CDR1 is MGHDK and CDR2 SYGVNS. The CDR3 loop spans 15 amino acids. The chain's CDR3 is CASSKIGGARTEAFF. CDR3 nucleotides: TGTGCCAGCAGTAAGATCGGGGGGGCGCGCACTGAAGCTTTCTTT.

This clone was recorded a few times. This CDR3 reads CASSLQGSYGYTF. Written as DNA, the CDR3 is TGTGCCAGCAGCTTACAGGGGAGCTATGGCTACACCTTC. The rearrangement links TRBV11-2 to TRBJ1-2, with D tentatively TRBD1 (6 bases). The CDR3 sequence is 13 residues long. Trimming removed 2 bases from V and 4 bases from J, with 8 bases in between. CDR1 is SGHAT, CDR2 FQNNGV, per germline.

The sample holds a few counts of this clone. V is TRBV28 and J is TRBJ1-5; D is unclear. This CDR3 comprises 14 residues. Trimming left V 1 base short and J 5 bases short, with 9 bases between. The germline V gene encodes CDR1 MDHEN and CDR2 SYDVKM. CDR3 region: CASSLYGAYQPQHF. CDR3 nucleotide sequence: TGTGCCAGCAGTTTATATGGAGCATATCAGCCCCAGCATTTT.